The rows below give T cell receptor beta chains drawn from one sample of a study of cytomegalovirus exposure and HLA in healthy donors. Sequencing used immunoSEQ multiplex PCR; TCRdb keeps in-frame clones, though not all of them. Of 150,000 or so clones in the sample, approximately 80% were seen once. Sequencing used PBMCs. The receptors originated from a female donor in good health and CMV-seronegative. Both conserved end residues are trimmed from each CDR3. Fields, in order: V gene, CDR3 length, J gene, CDR3 protein.

V: TRBV9; length: 11; J: TRBJ2-7; CDR3: ASSPKRGGEGG
V: TRBV5-6; length: 12; J: TRBJ2-2; CDR3: ASSRRGGTGELF
V: TRBV14; length: 11; J: TRBJ2-3; CDR3: ASSQNSGGTQY
V: TRBV7-2; length: 12; J: TRBJ2-5; CDR3: ASSLEQGAETQY
V: TRBV28; length: 12; J: TRBJ2-7; CDR3: ASSLFRDSYEQY
V: TRBV25-1; length: 13; J: TRBJ1-1; CDR3: ASSDPRGGGTEAF
V: TRBV28; length: 10; J: TRBJ1-6; CDR3: ASRGLDSPLH
V: TRBV18; length: 13; J: TRBJ1-2; CDR3: ASSDIKGANYGYT
V: TRBV7-2; length: 11; J: TRBJ2-7; CDR3: ASSSLKHYEQY
V: TRBV19; length: 10; J: TRBJ2-3; CDR3: ASSLVRDTQY
V: TRBV7-8; length: 11; J: TRBJ2-5; CDR3: ASSQTSGETQY
V: TRBV5-1; length: 13; J: TRBJ2-1; CDR3: ASSLGTSGSNEQF
V: TRBV19; length: 10; J: TRBJ1-5; CDR3: ASSFPRQPQH
V: TRBV27; length: 11; J: TRBJ2-2; CDR3: ASSQVPTGELF
V: TRBV27; length: 12; J: TRBJ2-7; CDR3: ASRPRTGFHEQY
V: TRBV29-1; length: 14; J: TRBJ2-1; CDR3: SAINNLAGSYNEQF
V: TRBV11-3; length: 13; J: TRBJ2-1; CDR3: ASRPGLAGRLEQF
V: TRBV9; length: 11; J: TRBJ1-1; CDR3: ASSPAMVSEAF
V: TRBV10-3; length: 13; J: TRBJ1-1; CDR3: AISESLGGTTEAF
V: TRBV29-1; length: 10; J: TRBJ2-7; CDR3: SVGGGVHEQY
V: TRBV5-1; length: 13; J: TRBJ2-1; CDR3: ASSLVGDSYNEQF
V: TRBV2; length: 12; J: TRBJ1-1; CDR3: ASTLQALNTEAF
V: TRBV9; length: 13; J: TRBJ2-7; CDR3: ASSVGGNRNYEQY